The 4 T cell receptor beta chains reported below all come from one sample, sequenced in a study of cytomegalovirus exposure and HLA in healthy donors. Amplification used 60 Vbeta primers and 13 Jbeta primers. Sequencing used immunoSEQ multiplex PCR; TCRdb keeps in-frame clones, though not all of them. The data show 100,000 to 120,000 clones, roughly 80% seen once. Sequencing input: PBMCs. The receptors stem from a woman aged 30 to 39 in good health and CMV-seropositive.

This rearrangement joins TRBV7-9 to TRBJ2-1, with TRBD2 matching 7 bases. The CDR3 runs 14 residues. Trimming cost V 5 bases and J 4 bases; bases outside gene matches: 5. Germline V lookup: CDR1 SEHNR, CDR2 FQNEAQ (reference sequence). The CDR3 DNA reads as TGTGCCAGCAGCCGCGGGACTAATTACAATGAGCAGTTCTTC. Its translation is CASSRGTNYNEQFF. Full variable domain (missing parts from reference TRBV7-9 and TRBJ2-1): DTGVSQNPRHKITKRGQNVTFRCDPISEHNRLYWYRQTLGQGPEFLTYFQNEAQLEKSRLLSDRFSAERPKGSFSTLEIQRTEQGDSAMYLCASSRGTNYNEQFFGPGTRLTVL.

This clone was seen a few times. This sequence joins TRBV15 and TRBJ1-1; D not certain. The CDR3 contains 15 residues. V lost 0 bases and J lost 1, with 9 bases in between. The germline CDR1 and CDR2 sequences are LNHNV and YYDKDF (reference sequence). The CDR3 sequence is CATSRDAQTNTEAFF. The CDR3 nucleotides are TGTGCCACCAGCAGAGATGCACAGACGAACACTGAAGCTTTCTTT.

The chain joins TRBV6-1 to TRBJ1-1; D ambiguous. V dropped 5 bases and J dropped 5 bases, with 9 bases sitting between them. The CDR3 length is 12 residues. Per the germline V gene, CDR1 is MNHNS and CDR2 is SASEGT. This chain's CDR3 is CASSSSGTEAFF. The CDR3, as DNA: TGTGCCAGCAGTTCCAGCGGAACTGAAGCTTTCTTT.

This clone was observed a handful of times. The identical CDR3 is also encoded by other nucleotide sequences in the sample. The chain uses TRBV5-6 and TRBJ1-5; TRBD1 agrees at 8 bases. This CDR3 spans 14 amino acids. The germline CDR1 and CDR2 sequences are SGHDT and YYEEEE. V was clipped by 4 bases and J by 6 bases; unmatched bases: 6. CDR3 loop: CASSLQGAGQPQHF. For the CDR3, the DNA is TGTGCCAGCAGCCTCCAGGGGGCCGGTCAGCCCCAGCATTTT.